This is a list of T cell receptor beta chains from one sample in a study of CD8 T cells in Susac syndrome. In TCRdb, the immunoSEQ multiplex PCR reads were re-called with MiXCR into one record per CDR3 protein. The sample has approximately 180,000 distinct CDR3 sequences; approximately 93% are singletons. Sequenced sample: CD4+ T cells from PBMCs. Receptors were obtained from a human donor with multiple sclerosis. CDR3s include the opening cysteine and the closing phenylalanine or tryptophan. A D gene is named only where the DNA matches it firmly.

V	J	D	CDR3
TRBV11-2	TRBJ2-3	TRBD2	CASSFRGLAGGTDTQYF
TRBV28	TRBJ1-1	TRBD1	CASSKQGAAEAFF
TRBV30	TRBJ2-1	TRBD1	CAWSVQGSVEQFF
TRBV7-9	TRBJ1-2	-	CASILAMGSGDVYGYTF
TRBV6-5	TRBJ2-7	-	CASSPRMDIGYEQYF
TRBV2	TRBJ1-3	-	CASIEHRDGNTIYF
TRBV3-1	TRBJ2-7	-	CASSRTSGTQYF
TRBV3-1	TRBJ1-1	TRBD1	CASSQEDRGRAAFF
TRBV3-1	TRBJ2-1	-	CASSQSVVGEQFF
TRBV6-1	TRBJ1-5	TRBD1	CASSDQGTGNNQPQHF
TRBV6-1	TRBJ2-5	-	CASSRRPGRYWETQYF
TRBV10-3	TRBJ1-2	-	CAISTPLLQTTFYGYTF
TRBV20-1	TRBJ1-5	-	CSASYRSANQPQHF
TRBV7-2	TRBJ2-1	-	CASSLRSGGADEQFF
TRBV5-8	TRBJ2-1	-	CASSTGLEGFF